This T cell receptor beta chain originates from a study of response to subunit inactivated influenza vaccine. Each CDR3 protein is one row after TCRdb ran MiXCR on the RT-PCR reads. The sample contains 180,000 or so distinct CDR3 sequences, about 12% of which appear only once. In germline, CDR1 is LGHNA, CDR2 YNFKEQ. Trimming took 4 bases from V and 3 from J, leaving 16 bases between them. The CDR3 is 15 residues long. This sample also belongs to another study, concerning T cells expressing NK-cell markers. Turning to that study: It was by 5'RACE template switching with UMIs that TCR beta cDNA was made. Sorting in several experiments was restricted by an anti-gamma-delta TCR antibody to alpha-beta TCR T cells.

The clonotype originates from a man over 45 who received an inactivated influenza vaccine. The chain uses TRBV4-2 and TRBJ2-7; D is undetermined. The sample consisted of CD8+ T cells sorted from PBMCs, taken 11 to 12 days after vaccination. The CDR3 DNA follows: TGTGCCAGCAGCCTAGAGGACGCTTGGCGCTACGAGCAGTACTTC. Its protein product is CASSLEDAWRYEQYF.